The next 29 T cell receptor beta chains were all read from a single sample in a study of blood T cells in healthy people across ages. A J-beta primer mix and a sample-barcoded 5' primer were used in a second PCR of about 6 to 12 cycles. One entry per CDR3 protein results from TCRdb running MiXCR on the 5' RACE reads. Among approximately 800,000 distinct CDR3 sequences listed, about 42% were seen once. Material for sequencing was blood. These receptors originate from an elderly man in good health.

J is TRBJ2-2 and V is TRBV5-1; 8 bases align to TRBD1. The CDR3 sequence is 15 residues long. The trim removed 5 bases at V and 1 base at J, leaving 4 bases unmatched. Per the germline V gene, CDR1 is SGHRS and CDR2 is YFSETQ. CDR3 DNA sequence: TGCGCCAGCAGAGTCGGACAGGGGAACACCGGGGAGCTGTTTTTT. As protein: CASRVGQGNTGELFF.

The chain recombines TRBV4-3 with TRBJ2-1, with D possibly TRBD2 on 6 matching bases. Germline V lookup: CDR1 LGHNA, CDR2 YSLEER. This CDR3 has 14 residues. V shed 1 base and J shed 9 bases, with 13 bases lying between them. DNA for the CDR3: TGCGCCAGCAGCCAAGTTTACGGGAGTATTGAGCAGTTCTTC. It is translated as CASSQVYGSIEQFF.

The chain employs TRBV7-2 and TRBJ2-7, with a tentative D call TRBD2 (5 bases). CDR3 size: 15 residues. The germline V gene encodes CDR1 SGHTA and CDR2 FQGNSA. Trimming removed 1 base from V and 7 bases from J, with 17 bases in between. The CDR3 DNA reads as TGTGCCAGCAGCTTAGAGACTAACCGATACAATGAGCAGTACTTC. The encoded protein is CASSLETNRYNEQYF.

This clonotype occurred a few times. The chain couples TRBV12-3 or TRBV12-4 to TRBJ1-1; D is perhaps TRBD1 (6 bases). The CDR3 contains 13 residues. Trimming stripped 6 bases from V and 4 bases from J, with 12 bases between. The CDR3 DNA follows: TGTGCCAGCAGCAGCAGGGGCGGCACTGAAGCTTTCTTT. The encoded protein is CASSSRGGTEAFF.

This clonotype has just a few counts. V gene TRBV7-2 combines with J gene TRBJ2-5, with D hard to call. Germline V gives CDR1 SGHTA, CDR2 FQGNSA. The germline V and J ends were trimmed by 0 bases and 3 bases, with 8 bases remaining between them. CDR3 length equals 14 residues. The CDR3 nucleotides read TGTGCCAGCAGCTTAGCGGTACCCGAAGAGACCCAGTACTTC. Protein product: CASSLAVPEETQYF.

Comment on this clonotype: This may stem from a read error, because a much larger clone lies one nucleotide away. The chain employs TRBV11-1 and TRBJ2-4, with TRBD2 identical over 13 bases. The J call may be mistaken, given a closer DNA end match to TRBJ2-7. The CDR3 contains 18 residues. Germline loops: CDR1 SGHAT, CDR2 FQDESV (reference sequence). CDR3 sequence: CASSLAQTSGRFSCEQYF. The CDR3 DNA reads TGTGCCAGCAGCTTAGCCCAGACTAGCGGGAGGTTCTCCTGCGAGCAGTACTTC.

The chain employs TRBV7-9 and TRBJ1-4; no clear D. This CDR3 is 14 amino acids long. Trimming removed 8 bases at V and 0 bases at J, with 10 bases between. The germline V gene has CDR1 SEHNR and CDR2 FQNEAQ (reference sequence). CDR3 sequence (DNA): TGTGCCAGCGAGCAGTTTTCAACTAATGAAAAACTGTTTTTT. Residues: CASEQFSTNEKLFF.

V is TRBV7-3 and J is TRBJ2-1; D possibly corresponds to TRBD2 (5 bases). The CDR3 loop spans 13 amino acids. V lost 1 base and J lost 6, with 7 bases in between. Germline V lookup: CDR1 SGHTA, CDR2 FQGTGA. The CDR3 region has the DNA TGTGCCAGCAGCTTAATGGACTGCAATGAGCAGTTCTTC. It specifies CASSLMDCNEQFF. The complete variable domain, with remaining parts taken from reference TRBV7-3 and TRBJ2-1, reads GAGVSQTPSNKVTEKGKYVELRCDPISGHTALYWYRQSLGQGPEFLIYFQGTGAADDSGLPNDRFFAVRPEGSVSTLKIQRTERGDSAVYLCASSLMDCNEQFFGPGTRLTVL.

The V and J genes are TRBV11-2 and TRBJ2-2, with 8 bases identical to TRBD2. The CDR3 covers 17 residues. After removal of 3 bases from V and 4 bases from J, the junction contained 10 bases not matched to a gene. Germline CDR1 is SGHAT and CDR2 is FQNNGV. DNA of the CDR3: TGTGCCAGCAGCTTGGGTCTTAGCACTAGCGGCACCGGGGAGCTGTTTTTT. It is translated as CASSLGLSTSGTGELFF. The full variable domain, with the rest looked up from reference TRBV11-2 and TRBJ2-2, is EAGVAQSPRYKIIEKRQSVAFWCNPISGHATLYWYQQILGQGPKLLIQFQNNGVVDDSQLPKDRFSAERLKGVDSTLKIQPAKLEDSAVYLCASSLGLSTSGTGELFFGEGSRLTVL.

The chain has TRBV5-1 and TRBJ2-4; 7 nucleotides align to TRBD2. The J call may be wrong; the DNA end is better matched by TRBJ2-7. The CDR3 loop spans 16 amino acids. Germline loops: CDR1 SGHRS, CDR2 YFSETQ. CDR3 residues: CASSLPGGGTGNEQYF. The DNA for the CDR3 is TGCGCCAGCAGCTTGCCGGGAGGCGGGACGGGAAACGAGCAGTACTTC.

With respect to this clonotype: A single base separates this from a much larger clone, so it may be a read error. V usage is TRBV25-1 and J usage is TRBJ2-1; 15 nucleotides align to TRBD2. J gave up 6 bases and V 7 bases, and 4 bases lay outside the gene matches. Germline CDR1 is MGHDK and CDR2 is SYGVNS. The CDR3 length is 15 residues. The CDR3, as DNA: TGTGCCAGCAACGGGACTAGCGGGAGGTCCAATGAGCAGTTCTTC. The encoded protein is CASNGTSGRSNEQFF.

The gene calls are TRBV27 and TRBJ2-1; possibly TRBD2 for D (5 bases). From germline, CDR1 is MNHEY and CDR2 SMNVEV (reference sequence). The CDR3 has 15 amino acids. V shed 3 bases and J shed 8 bases, with 17 bases lying between them. CDR3 in DNA: TGTGCCAGCAGTTTCAGGAGGTCTAAATTCGATGAGCAGTTCTTC. This sequence encodes CASSFRRSKFDEQFF.

A remark on this clonotype: The junction differs from germline at one of its ends, possibly a read error. This chain joins TRBV25-1 and TRBJ2-6; TRBD1 agrees at 7 bases. The length of the CDR3 is 19 residues. The germline CDR1 and CDR2 sequences are MGHDK and SYGVNS. CDR3: CPSSPSPGQKSSGANVLTF. In DNA, the CDR3 is TGTCCCAGCAGCCCAAGCCCGGGACAGAAGTCCTCTGGGGCCAACGTCCTGACTTTC.

The CDR3 reads CASTPSGTSTDTQYF. For the CDR3, the DNA is TGTGCCAGCACCCCGTCAGGGACTAGCACAGATACGCAGTATTTT. This chain uses TRBV6-1 with TRBJ2-3, with a weak D call TRBD2 (6 bases). V was clipped by 7 bases and J by 0 bases, with 14 bases between them. This CDR3 is built from 15 residues. Germline CDR1 and CDR2: MNHNS and SASEGT.

This chain uses TRBV9 with TRBJ2-1; the match to TRBD1 covers 11 bases. V was clipped by 3 bases and J by 13 bases; unmatched bases: 12. Germline-derived CDR1 and CDR2 are SGDLS and YYNGEE. The CDR3 runs 15 residues. Here the CDR3 reads CASSAGQGAWETQFF. Written as DNA, the CDR3 is TGTGCCAGCAGCGCCGGACAGGGGGCCTGGGAGACCCAGTTCTTC.

With regard to this clonotype: A read error may account for a junction end that differs from germline. The chain couples TRBV3-1 to TRBJ2-1; the D is unclear. The V gene's germline CDR1 is LGHDT and CDR2 YNNKEL (reference sequence). The length of the CDR3 is 11 residues. CDR3: CASGHLSRQFF. The CDR3 nucleotides are TGTGCCAGCGGCCATTTGAGTCGGCAGTTCTTC.

This clonotype occurred many times. The V call is TRBV6-6, the J call TRBJ2-5; 8 bases agree with TRBD2. In germline, CDR1 is MNHNY, CDR2 SVGAGI (reference sequence). There are 16 residues in the CDR3. J was trimmed by 2 bases and V by 0 bases; bases with no gene match: 5. CDR3 sequence reads: CASSYSTAGGQETQYF. The CDR3 nucleotides are TGTGCCAGCAGTTACTCGACGGCGGGGGGACAAGAGACCCAGTACTTC.

The chain combines TRBV10-1 with TRBJ2-3, with 7 bases aligning to TRBD2. The germline V gene encodes CDR1 WNHNN and CDR2 SYGVQD (reference sequence). V dropped 2 bases and J dropped 3; count of bases not matched to a gene: 2. The CDR3 is 14 residues long. CDR3 region: CASSERRETDTQYF. In nucleotides, the CDR3 is TGCGCCAGCAGTGAGAGGCGGGAGACAGATACGCAGTATTTT.

The chain has TRBV12-3 or TRBV12-4 and TRBJ1-6; 8 nucleotides line up with TRBD1. V lost 5 bases to trimming and J lost 7 bases; unmatched junction nucleotides: 10. The CDR3 spans 16 residues. The CDR3 DNA sequence: TGTGCCAGCAGTCACCTCTGGACAGGGCAAAATTCACCCCTCCACTTT. Protein: CASSHLWTGQNSPLHF.

This sequence joins TRBV12-3 or TRBV12-4 and TRBJ2-7; the D gene is possibly TRBD1 (6 bases). V lost 5 bases and J lost 1, with 9 bases in between. This CDR3 has 13 residues. CDR3 nucleotide sequence: TGTGCCAGCAGTGTAACAGGGTCCTACGAGCAGTACTTC. Translated, it gives CASSVTGSYEQYF.

This chain connects TRBV7-2 to TRBJ2-3; D could derive from TRBD1 or TRBD2 (7 bases each). Per germline, CDR1 SGHTA and CDR2 FQGNSA. V was clipped by 5 bases and J by 6 bases, with 21 bases between them. CDR3 length: 16 amino acids. The CDR3: CASSPRQGGSTDTQYF. The CDR3 DNA follows: TGTGCCAGCAGCCCCCGACAGGGAGGGTCCACCGATACGCAGTATTTT.

This rearrangement joins TRBV6-2 or TRBV6-3 to TRBJ1-1, with D uncertain. Germline loops: CDR1 MNHEY, CDR2 SVGEGT. V lost 6 bases, J lost 11 bases, and 16 bases lay in between. This CDR3 contains 12 residues. The CDR3 here is CASRQSINVAFF. CDR3 in DNA: TGTGCCAGCAGACAATCGATCAACGTGGCTTTCTTT.

This clonotype was seen a few times. This sequence joins TRBV12-3 or TRBV12-4 and TRBJ2-5; TRBD1 is a possible D gene (6 bases). The J call may be in error: the DNA end matches TRBJ2-7 better. The CDR3 length is 14 residues. The CDR3 here is CASSVAQGRYEQYF. In DNA form, the CDR3 reads TGTGCCAGCAGTGTCGCCCAGGGGCGGTACGAGCAGTACTTC.

The chain carries TRBV28 and TRBJ2-7; 10 nucleotides agree with TRBD2. V shed 6 bases and J 0 bases; nucleotides not matched to a gene: 8. Germline V gene data show CDR1 as MDHEN and CDR2 as SYDVKM. This CDR3 region has 16 residues. The CDR3 protein is CASSPTPSGGSYEQYF. The DNA for the CDR3 is TGTGCCAGCAGCCCAACTCCTAGCGGGGGCTCCTACGAGCAGTACTTC.

This clonotype has a count of ten or more. V and J are TRBV2 and TRBJ2-7, with D possibly being TRBD1 (6 bases). V gave up 3 bases and J gave up 3 bases, with 12 bases separating them. This CDR3 has 14 amino acids. Per germline, CDR1 SNHLY and CDR2 FYNNEI. CDR3: CASSDRQEYYEQYF. CDR3 DNA sequence: TGTGCCAGCAGTGATAGACAGGAATACTACGAGCAGTACTTC.

The chain joins TRBV20-1 to TRBJ2-2, with 7 nucleotides matching TRBD2. CDR1 and CDR2 (germline): DFQATT, SNEGSKA (reference sequence). V dropped 5 bases and J dropped 5; count of bases not matched to a gene: 11. This CDR3 is 15 amino acids long. The CDR3 loop reads CSAPTLASGTGELFF. The CDR3, as DNA: TGCAGTGCTCCCACCCTGGCTAGCGGAACCGGGGAGCTGTTTTTT.

This clonotype was picked up a small number of times. The chain uses TRBV20-1 and TRBJ2-5; TRBD2 aligns across 8 bases. V trimming: 0 bases; J trimming: 5 bases; junction bases outside the gene matches: 11. Germline V gene data show CDR1 as DFQATT and CDR2 as SNEGSKA (reference sequence). There are 16 residues in the CDR3. The CDR3 sequence: CSARDGSGRVGETQYF. The CDR3 DNA sequence: TGCAGTGCTAGAGATGGCAGCGGGAGAGTCGGGGAGACCCAGTACTTC.

This clonotype was seen a single time. This chain uses TRBV5-1 with TRBJ2-5, with 8 bases that match TRBD1. Per germline, CDR1 SGHRS and CDR2 YFSETQ. J gave up 1 base and V 4 bases, and 3 bases lay outside the gene matches. There are 14 residues in the CDR3. CDR3 bases: TGCGCCAGCAGCACTACAGGGGGCCAAGAGACCCAGTACTTC. As protein: CASSTTGGQETQYF.

The rearrangement links TRBV7-8 to TRBJ1-2; 9 bases agree with TRBD1. The CDR3 sequence is 14 residues long. Germline-derived CDR1 and CDR2 are SGHVS and FQNEAQ. The V and J ends lost 5 bases and 8 bases, in that order; junction bases with no gene match: 9. The CDR3: CASSLNRGQSGYTF. The CDR3 region has the DNA TGTGCCAGCAGCCTTAACAGGGGGCAGAGCGGCTACACCTTC. The full variable domain, with the rest looked up from reference TRBV7-8 and TRBJ1-2, is GAGVSQSPRYKVAKRGQDVALRCDPISGHVSLFWYQQALGQGPEFLTYFQNEAQLDKSGLPSDRFFAERPEGSVSTLKIQRTQQEDSAVYLCASSLNRGQSGYTFGSGTRLTVV.